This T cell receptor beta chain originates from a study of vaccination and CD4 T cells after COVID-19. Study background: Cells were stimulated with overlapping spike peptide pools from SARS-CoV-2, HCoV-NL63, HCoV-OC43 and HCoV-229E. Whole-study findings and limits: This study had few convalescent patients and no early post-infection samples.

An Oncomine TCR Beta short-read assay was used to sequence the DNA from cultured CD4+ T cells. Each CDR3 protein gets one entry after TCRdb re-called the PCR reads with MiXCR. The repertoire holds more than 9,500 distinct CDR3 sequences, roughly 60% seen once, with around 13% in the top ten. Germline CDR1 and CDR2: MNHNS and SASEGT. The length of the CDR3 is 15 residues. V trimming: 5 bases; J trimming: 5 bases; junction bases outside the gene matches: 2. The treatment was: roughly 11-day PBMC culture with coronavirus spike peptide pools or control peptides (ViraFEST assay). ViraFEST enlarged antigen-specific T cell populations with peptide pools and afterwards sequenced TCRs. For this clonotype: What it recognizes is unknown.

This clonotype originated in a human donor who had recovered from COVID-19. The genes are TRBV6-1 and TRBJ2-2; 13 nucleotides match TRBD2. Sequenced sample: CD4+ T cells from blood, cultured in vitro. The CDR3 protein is CASSRLAGGTGELFF. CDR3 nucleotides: TGTGCCAGCAGTCGACTAGCGGGAGGTACCGGGGAGCTGTTTTTT.